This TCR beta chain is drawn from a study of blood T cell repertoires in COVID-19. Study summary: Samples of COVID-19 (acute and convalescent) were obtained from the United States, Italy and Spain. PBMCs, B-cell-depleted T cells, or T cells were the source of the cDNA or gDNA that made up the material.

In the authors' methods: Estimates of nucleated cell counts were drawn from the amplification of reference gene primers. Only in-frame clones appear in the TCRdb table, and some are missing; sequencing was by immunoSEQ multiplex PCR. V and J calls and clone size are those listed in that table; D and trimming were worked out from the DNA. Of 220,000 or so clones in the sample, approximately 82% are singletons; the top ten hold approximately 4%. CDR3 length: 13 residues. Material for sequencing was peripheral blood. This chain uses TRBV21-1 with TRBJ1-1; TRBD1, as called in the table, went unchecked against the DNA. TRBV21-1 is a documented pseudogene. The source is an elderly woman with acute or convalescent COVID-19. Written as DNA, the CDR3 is TGTGCCAGCAGTAAGGACAGGGGCCCTGAAGCTTTCTTT. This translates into CASSKDRGPEAFF.